One and the same sample provided the 17 T cell receptor beta chains below, sequenced in a study of shared clonotypes between healthy human individuals. Naive CD8 isolation took CD45RO-negative cells positively selected for CCR7 and excluded terminally differentiated effector memory CD45RA+ cells. TCRdb's copy holds only in-frame clones and misses some; the assay was immunoSEQ multiplex PCR. This sample has some 2 million clones; just under 95% occur once, and the top ten carry roughly 1.2%. The sequenced material came from naive CD8+ T cells sorted from blood. These receptors all stem from a young man in good health.

V usage is TRBV5-6 and J usage is TRBJ1-1, with D unclear. Germline lookup yields CDR1 SGHDT and CDR2 YYEEEE. The CDR3 length is 13 residues. Deletions cut 2 bases from V and 5 bases from J, with 10 bases between. The CDR3: CASSFYSATEAFF. The CDR3 DNA sequence: TGTGCCAGCAGCTTCTACAGCGCAACTGAAGCTTTCTTT.

The table lists this clone with a count of one. The rearrangement joins TRBV13 to TRBJ1-3, with a weak D call TRBD1 (5 bases). V was pared by 5 bases and J by 1 base, with 18 bases between. Germline V lookup: CDR1 PRHDT, CDR2 FYEKMQ (reference sequence). The CDR3 covers 17 residues. The CDR3 protein is CASSQGDGRISGNTIYF. CDR3 DNA sequence: TGTGCCAGCAGCCAAGGGGACGGACGTATTTCTGGAAACACCATATATTTT.

A word on this clone: The same CDR3 also results from other DNA sequences found in this sample. The gene calls are TRBV27 and TRBJ2-7; D tentatively reads TRBD1 or TRBD2 (5 bases each). Germline V CDR1 and CDR2: MNHEY, SMNVEV (reference sequence). Trimming shortened V by 2 bases and J by 0 bases, and 8 bases separated the two germline ends. CDR3 length: 14 amino acids. This chain's CDR3 is CASSLVGGSYEQYF. The DNA for the CDR3 is TGTGCCAGCAGTTTAGTTGGGGGCTCCTACGAGCAGTACTTC.

The rearrangement uses TRBV13 and TRBJ2-1; 13 bases are shared with TRBD2. Germline loops: CDR1 PRHDT, CDR2 FYEKMQ (reference sequence). This CDR3 spans 18 amino acids. Losses at the gene ends were 3 bases for V and 5 bases for J; bases not matched to a gene: 10. The CDR3 nucleotides are TGTGCCAGCAGCTTCGGACTAGCGGGAGCATGGGCCGACAATGAGCAGTTCTTC. Its protein is CASSFGLAGAWADNEQFF.

The rearrangement links TRBV27 to TRBJ2-3, with unresolved D. The CDR3 is 14 amino acids. Trimming took off 1 base at V and 3 bases at J, with 8 bases between the two ends. Germline values: CDR1 MNHEY, CDR2 SMNVEV (reference sequence). This CDR3 reads CASSLLSRTDTQYF. CDR3 DNA: TGTGCCAGCAGTTTATTGAGTAGGACAGATACGCAGTATTTT.

The V call is TRBV25-1, the J call TRBJ1-5, with 7 bases aligning to TRBD1. Per the germline V gene, CDR1 is MGHDK and CDR2 is SYGVNS. The CDR3 runs to 13 residues. V was clipped by 5 bases and J by 6 bases; unmatched bases: 4. CDR3 loop: CASSPTGSQPQHF. Written as DNA, the CDR3 is TGTGCCAGCAGTCCGACAGGGTCTCAGCCCCAGCATTTT.

The chain uses TRBV7-6 and TRBJ2-1; TRBD2 agrees at 8 bases. The CDR3 runs 15 residues. The germline gives CDR1 SGHVS, CDR2 FNYEAQ. J was trimmed by 4 bases and V by 0 bases; bases with no gene match: 2. CDR3 in amino acids: CASSLAAGAYNEQFF. The CDR3 DNA reads as TGTGCCAGCAGCTTAGCAGCGGGAGCTTACAATGAGCAGTTCTTC.

The chain employs TRBV10-3 and TRBJ1-2; D is unclear. Trimming shortened V by 8 bases and J by 7 bases, and 11 bases separated the two germline ends. The CDR3 contains 11 residues. Germline V gene sequence: CDR1 ENHRY, CDR2 SYGVKD. The CDR3 nucleotides are TGTGCCATCCTGGCGGGCGGTGGCTACACCTTC. This sequence encodes CAILAGGGYTF.

The CDR3 sequence: CASSPSTGGMGQPQHF. The CDR3 DNA reads as TGTGCCAGCAGTCCATCGACAGGGGGAATGGGACAGCCCCAGCATTTT. This chain uses TRBV27 with TRBJ1-5; 9 bases match TRBD1. This CDR3 region has 16 residues. V trimming: 5 bases; J trimming: 7 bases; junction bases outside the gene matches: 12. Per germline, CDR1 MNHEY and CDR2 SMNVEV (reference sequence).

This rearrangement joins TRBV19 to TRBJ2-4; 8 nucleotides line up with TRBD2. V was clipped by 2 bases and J by 6 bases; unmatched bases: 6. Germline loops: CDR1 LNHDA, CDR2 SQIVND (reference sequence). This CDR3 contains 15 residues. CDR3 nucleotide sequence: TGTGCCAGTAGTATATCCCACGGGGGGGTAAACATTCAGTACTTC. It is translated as CASSISHGGVNIQYF.

The chain recombines TRBV5-4 with TRBJ2-2; D is unclear. Trimming cost V 3 bases and J 3 bases, with 18 bases left between them. CDR1 and CDR2 from the germline V gene are SGHNT and YYREEE (reference sequence). The CDR3 runs 17 residues. CDR3 region: CASSSVYLEDYTGELFF. The CDR3 DNA is TGTGCCAGCAGCTCGGTATACTTAGAGGATTACACCGGGGAGCTGTTTTTT.

This clone appeared once. The chain links TRBV27 to TRBJ2-3, with D uncertain. The CDR3 runs 14 residues. Germline CDR1 is MNHEY and CDR2 is SMNVEV (reference sequence). With 4 bases removed from V and 2 bases from J, the gap between germline ends came to 10 bases. CDR3 residues: CASSSLTYTDTQYF. The CDR3 DNA sequence: TGTGCCAGCAGTTCTCTGACTTACACAGATACGCAGTATTTT.

The chain is built from TRBV6-6 and TRBJ1-2; D is ambiguous. Per the germline V gene, CDR1 is MNHNY and CDR2 is SVGAGI (reference sequence). V was trimmed by 5 bases and J by 1 base, leaving 14 bases between them. The CDR3 runs 15 residues. The CDR3 protein is CASSPWEGSNYGYTF. DNA of the CDR3: TGTGCCAGCAGTCCGTGGGAAGGCAGTAACTATGGCTACACCTTC.

This chain connects TRBV4-1 to TRBJ2-3, with D unclear. This CDR3 is built from 15 residues. Trimming pared 4 bases from V and 6 bases from J, leaving 17 bases between. Germline V gene data show CDR1 as MGHRA and CDR2 as YSYEKL. CDR3 DNA sequence: TGCGCCAGCAGCCGCCTAAATGGTATACCGGATACGCAGTATTTT. Encoded protein: CASSRLNGIPDTQYF.

This clone was observed a single time. As DNA, the CDR3 is TGTGCCAGCAAGGAGACTAGCGTAATCACCGGGGAGCTGTTTTTT. As protein: CASKETSVITGELFF. This chain joins TRBV2 and TRBJ2-2, with TRBD2 matching over 8 bases. This CDR3 has 15 amino acids. V lost 7 bases to trimming and J lost 4 bases; unmatched junction nucleotides: 8. Germline V gene sequence: CDR1 SNHLY, CDR2 FYNNEI.

V and J are TRBV6-5 and TRBJ2-3; TRBD1 matches 8 bases. J gave up 0 bases and V 6 bases, and 5 bases lay outside the gene matches. The CDR3 contains 15 residues. Germline CDR1 MNHEY, CDR2 SVGAGI. CDR3 in amino acids: CASRPDRGSTDTQYF. The CDR3 nucleotides read TGTGCCAGCAGACCTGACAGGGGAAGCACAGATACGCAGTATTTT.

About this clone: A junction end diverges from the germline sequence, so it may reflect a read error. This rearrangement joins TRBV7-7 to TRBJ2-5; 10 nucleotides agree with TRBD2. The germline V gene has CDR1 SSHAT and CDR2 FNYEAQ (reference sequence). The CDR3 extends over 16 amino acids. DNA for the CDR3: TGTGCTAGCAGCTTAGAGAGCGGGGGGGCCGGAGAGACCCAGTACTTC. Amino acid sequence: CASSLESGGAGETQYF.